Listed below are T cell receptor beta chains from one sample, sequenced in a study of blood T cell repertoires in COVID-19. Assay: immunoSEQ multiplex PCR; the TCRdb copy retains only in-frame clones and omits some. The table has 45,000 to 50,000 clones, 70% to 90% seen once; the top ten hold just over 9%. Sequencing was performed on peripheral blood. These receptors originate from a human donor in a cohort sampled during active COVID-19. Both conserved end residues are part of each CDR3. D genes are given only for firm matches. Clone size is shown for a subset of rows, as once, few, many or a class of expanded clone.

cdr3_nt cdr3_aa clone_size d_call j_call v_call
TGTGCCAGCAGTGAAAGGGCGGGTGGGTACGAGCAGTACTTC CASSERAGGYEQYF . . TRBJ2-7 TRBV6-1
TGTGCCATCAGCTCTACCTACGAGCAGTACTTC CAISSTYEQYF once . TRBJ2-7 TRBV10-3
TGTGCCAGCAGCGGGGGACTAGCGGGAGGGGAGACCCAGTACTTC CASSGGLAGGETQYF . TRBD2 TRBJ2-5 TRBV13
TGTGCCAGCAGCTTAGGGACAGGGGCAACCAATGAGCAGTTCTTC CASSLGTGATNEQFF once TRBD1 TRBJ2-1 TRBV11-2
TGTGCCAGCAGTGTACCAAAAGGGGTCACAGATACGCAGTATTTT CASSVPKGVTDTQYF . . TRBJ2-3 TRBV2
TGTGCCAGCAGGGGGGGGAAGGAGACCCAGTACTTC CASRGGKETQYF . TRBD2 TRBJ2-5 TRBV25-1
TGCAGCGGGGGAACGGGAAACTATGGCTACACCTTC CSGGTGNYGYTF . . TRBJ1-2 TRBV29-1
TGTGCCAGCAGCTTAGGAGATACGTATGGCTACACCTTC CASSLGDTYGYTF . . TRBJ1-2 TRBV7-2
TGCGCCAGCAGCTTGGGCCCCCTCAGCAGGGCCTACGAGCAGTACTTC CASSLGPLSRAYEQYF . . TRBJ2-7 TRBV5-1
TGCGCCAGCAGCTTGGAGCTCCCCTACGAGCAGTACTTC CASSLELPYEQYF . . TRBJ2-7 TRBV5-1
TGTGCCAGCAGCTTTCAACCGGGAGGCGATACGCAGTATTTT CASSFQPGGDTQYF . TRBD2 TRBJ2-3 TRBV7-2
TGTGCCAGCAGTTCTACTAGCGGGGGATTCACAGATACGCAGTATTTT CASSSTSGGFTDTQYF . TRBD2 TRBJ2-3 TRBV6-5
TGTGCCAGCAGCCGAAGGGAGGGCTACGAGCAGTACTTC CASSRREGYEQYF once TRBD2 TRBJ2-7 TRBV3-1/TRBV3-2
TGTGCCAGCACCGGGAGAACGGCGGTCAACACTGAAGCTTTCTTT CASTGRTAVNTEAFF . . TRBJ1-1 TRBV7-2
TGTGCCTGGCGGGGGGACGGCTCCTACAATGAGCAGTTCTTC CAWRGDGSYNEQFF . TRBD2 TRBJ2-1 TRBV30
TGTGCCAGCAGTTATTCGCAGGGGGCTGGTGGAAACACCATATATTTT CASSYSQGAGGNTIYF . TRBD1 TRBJ1-3 TRBV6-5
TGTGCCAGCAGTTTGGGGACCCTAGGGAGGGAGCAGTACTTC CASSLGTLGREQYF . . TRBJ2-7 TRBV28
TGTGCCAGCAGCCCACCGAGAGGGACAGGGAGCAACGAGCAGTACTTC CASSPPRGTGSNEQYF once TRBD1 TRBJ2-7 TRBV7-6
TGTGCCAGCAGCGTAGCTACGGGAGACCGGGCTGAGCAGTTCTTC CASSVATGDRAEQFF . . TRBJ2-1 TRBV9
TGTGCCATCAGTGAGTCTTCGGGGGGCGGCACTGAAGCTTTCTTT CAISESSGGGTEAFF . . TRBJ1-1 TRBV10-3
TGTGCCAGCAGCTTGGGACAGGGGGCGGACTATGGCTACACCTTC CASSLGQGADYGYTF . TRBD1 TRBJ1-2 TRBV13
TGTGCCAGCAGCGATGGACAGGGGGCTTACTTGTACGAGCAGTACTTC CASSDGQGAYLYEQYF once TRBD1 TRBJ2-7 TRBV2